This TCR beta chain was identified during a study of cytomegalovirus exposure and HLA in healthy donors. Findings and limits, study-wide: Cytomegalovirus status was reportedly diagnosed by the classifier with high sensitivity and specificity.

Notes on this clone: As yet, its antigen is unknown.

Primers included in the PCR were 60 Vbeta and 13 Jbeta primers. The protocol was immunoSEQ multiplex PCR, while the TCRdb copy is restricted to in-frame clones and leaves out a portion. The sample has roughly 160,000 clones, roughly 70% seen once. Germline CDR1 reads MGHRA; CDR2 reads YSYEKL. Trimming stripped 6 bases from V and 0 bases from J, with 11 bases between. CDR3 length equals 15 residues. This chain connects TRBV4-1 to TRBJ1-4; D is ambiguous. This clonotype was obtained from a girl aged 5 to 17 in good health and CMV-seronegative. Sample: PBMCs. CDR3 loop: CASRLYLATNEKLFF. The DNA for the CDR3 is TGCGCCAGCAGACTCTACCTAGCAACTAATGAAAAACTGTTTTTT.